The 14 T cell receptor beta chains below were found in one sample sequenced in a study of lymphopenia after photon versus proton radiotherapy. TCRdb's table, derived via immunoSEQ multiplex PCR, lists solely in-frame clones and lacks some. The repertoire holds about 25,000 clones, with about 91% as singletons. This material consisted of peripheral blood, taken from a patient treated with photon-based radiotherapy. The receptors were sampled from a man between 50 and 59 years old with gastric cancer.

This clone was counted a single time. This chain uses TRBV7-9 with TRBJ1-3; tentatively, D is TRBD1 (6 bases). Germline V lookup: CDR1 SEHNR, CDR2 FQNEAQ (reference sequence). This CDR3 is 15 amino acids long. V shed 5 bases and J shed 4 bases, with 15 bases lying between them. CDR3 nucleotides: TGTGCCAGCAGCCCAAGCCAGGGGTCAGGAAACACCATATATTTT. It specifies CASSPSQGSGNTIYF.

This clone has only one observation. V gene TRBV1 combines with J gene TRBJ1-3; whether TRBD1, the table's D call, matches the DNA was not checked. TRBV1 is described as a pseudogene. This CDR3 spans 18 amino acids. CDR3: CTSSQKPGHASSGNTIYF. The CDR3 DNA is TGCACCAGCAGCCAAAAACCGGGACACGCTAGCTCTGGAAACACCATATATTTT.

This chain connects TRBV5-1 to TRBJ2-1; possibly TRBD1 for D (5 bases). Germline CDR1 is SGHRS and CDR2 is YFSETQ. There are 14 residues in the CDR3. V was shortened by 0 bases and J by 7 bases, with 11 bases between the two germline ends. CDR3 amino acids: CASSLGQPSNEQFF. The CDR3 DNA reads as TGCGCCAGCAGCTTGGGACAGCCTTCGAATGAGCAGTTCTTC. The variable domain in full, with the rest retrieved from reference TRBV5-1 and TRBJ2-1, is KAGVTQTPRYLIKTRGQQVTLSCSPISGHRSVSWYQQTPGQGLQFLFEYFSETQRNKGNFPGRFSGRQFSNSRSEMNVSTLELGDSALYLCASSLGQPSNEQFFGPGTRLTVL.

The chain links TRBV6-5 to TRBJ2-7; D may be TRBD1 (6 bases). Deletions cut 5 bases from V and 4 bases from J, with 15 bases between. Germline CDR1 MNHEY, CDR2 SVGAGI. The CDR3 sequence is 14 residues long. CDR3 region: CASSKGQRRYEQYF. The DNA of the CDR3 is TGTGCCAGCAGTAAAGGACAGCGTCGATACGAGCAGTACTTC.

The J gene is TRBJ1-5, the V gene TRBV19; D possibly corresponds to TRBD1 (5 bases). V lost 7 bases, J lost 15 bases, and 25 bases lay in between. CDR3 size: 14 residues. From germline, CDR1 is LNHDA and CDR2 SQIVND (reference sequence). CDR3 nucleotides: TGTGCCAGTACTGTCACGGCGTCGGGGGTCCCTCGGCATTTT. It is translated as CASTVTASGVPRHF. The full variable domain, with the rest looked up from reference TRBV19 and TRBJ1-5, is DGGITQSPKYLFRKEGQNVTLSCEQNLNHDAMYWYRQDPGQGLRLIYYSQIVNDFQKGDIAEGYSVSREKKESFPLTVTSAQKNPTAFYLCASTVTASGVPRHFGDGTRLSIL.

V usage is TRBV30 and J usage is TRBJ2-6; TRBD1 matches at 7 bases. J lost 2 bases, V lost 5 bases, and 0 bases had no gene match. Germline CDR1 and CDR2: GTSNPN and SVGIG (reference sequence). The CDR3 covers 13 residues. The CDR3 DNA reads TGTGCCTGGGGGACAGCTGGGGCCAACGTCCTGACTTTC. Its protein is CAWGTAGANVLTF.

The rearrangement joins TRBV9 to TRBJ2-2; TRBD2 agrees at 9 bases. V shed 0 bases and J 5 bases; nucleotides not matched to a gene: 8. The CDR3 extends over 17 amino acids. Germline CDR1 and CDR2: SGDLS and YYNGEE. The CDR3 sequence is CASSVVPSGDATGELFF. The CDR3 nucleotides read TGTGCCAGCAGCGTAGTTCCTAGCGGGGATGCAACCGGGGAGCTGTTTTTT.

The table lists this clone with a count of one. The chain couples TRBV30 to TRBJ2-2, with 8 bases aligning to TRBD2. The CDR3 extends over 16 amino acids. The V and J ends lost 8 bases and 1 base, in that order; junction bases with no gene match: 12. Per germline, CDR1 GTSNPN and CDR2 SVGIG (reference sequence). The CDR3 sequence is CARRGSGGLNTGELFF. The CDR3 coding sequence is TGTGCCCGAAGGGGGAGCGGGGGATTGAACACCGGGGAGCTGTTTTTT.

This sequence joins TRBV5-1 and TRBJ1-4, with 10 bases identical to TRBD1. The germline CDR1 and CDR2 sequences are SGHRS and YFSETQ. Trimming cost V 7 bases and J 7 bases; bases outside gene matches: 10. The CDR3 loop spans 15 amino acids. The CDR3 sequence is CASRPPGQGSEKLFF. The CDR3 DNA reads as TGCGCCAGCCGTCCTCCGGGACAGGGGAGTGAAAAACTGTTTTTT.

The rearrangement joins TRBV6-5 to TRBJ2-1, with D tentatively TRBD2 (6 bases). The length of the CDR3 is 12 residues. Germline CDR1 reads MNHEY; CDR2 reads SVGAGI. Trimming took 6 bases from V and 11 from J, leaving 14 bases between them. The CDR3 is CASRDSAGKQFF. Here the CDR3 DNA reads TGTGCCAGCAGGGACTCAGCGGGTAAGCAGTTCTTC.

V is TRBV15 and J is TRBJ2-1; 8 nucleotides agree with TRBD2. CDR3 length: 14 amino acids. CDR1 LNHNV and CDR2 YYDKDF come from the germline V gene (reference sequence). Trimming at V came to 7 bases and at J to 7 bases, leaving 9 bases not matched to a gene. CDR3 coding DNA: TGTGCCACCACAAGGACGGGGGGGCCGAATGAGCAGTTCTTC. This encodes CATTRTGGPNEQFF.

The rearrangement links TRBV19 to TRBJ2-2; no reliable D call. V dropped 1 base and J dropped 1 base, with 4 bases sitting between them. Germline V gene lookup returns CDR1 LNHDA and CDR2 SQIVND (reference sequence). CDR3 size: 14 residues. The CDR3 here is CASSIARNTGELFF. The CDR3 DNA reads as TGTGCCAGTAGTATAGCCCGGAACACCGGGGAGCTGTTTTTT.

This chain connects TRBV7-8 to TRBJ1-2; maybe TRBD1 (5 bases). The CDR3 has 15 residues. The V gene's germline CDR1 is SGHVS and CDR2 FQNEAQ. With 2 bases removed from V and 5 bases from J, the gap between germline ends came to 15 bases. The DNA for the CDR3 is TGTGCCAGCAGCTTAAGGAGTGCAGGGTCTTATGGCTACACCTTC. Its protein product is CASSLRSAGSYGYTF.

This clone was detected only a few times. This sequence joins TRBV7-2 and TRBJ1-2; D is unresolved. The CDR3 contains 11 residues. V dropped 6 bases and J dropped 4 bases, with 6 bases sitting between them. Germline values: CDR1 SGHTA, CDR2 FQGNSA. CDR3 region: CASRRAYGYTF. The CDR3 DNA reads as TGTGCCAGCAGGCGCGCCTATGGCTACACCTTC.